This T cell receptor (beta chain) was found in a study of radiotherapy plus CTLA-4 blockade in lung cancer. At the level of the study: An objective response was seen in 15% to 20% of patients, and disease control in about 31%.

Trimming left V 7 bases short and J 13 bases short, with 23 bases between. The CDR3 has 13 residues. Germline CDR1 SGHDT, CDR2 YYEEEE. Using immunoSEQ multiplex PCR, the repertoire was profiled, and TCRdb retains in-frame clones only, with some absent. The table has tens of thousands of clones, about 80% seen once. The chain has TRBV5-6 and TRBJ1-1; D not resolved. This clonotype was sampled from a human donor with non-small cell lung cancer who had a complete response to radiotherapy plus ipilimumab. The sequencing here drew on peripheral blood, taken from a patient treated with radiotherapy plus ipilimumab. The CDR3 loop is CASGGSGGSRDFF. DNA of the CDR3: TGTGCCAGCGGCGGATCCGGTGGGTCTAGGGATTTCTTT.